This T cell receptor (beta chain) was documented in a study of CD8 T cells in ankylosing spondylitis listed by TCRdb under 2017. At the level of the whole study: The study profiled T cell receptor beta repertoires in healthy donors and ankylosing spondylitis patients to find disease-linked TCR variants. The whole study cohort included over a hundred healthy donors and 25 ankylosing spondylitis patients. Samples of peripheral blood were taken, and for ankylosing spondylitis patients, synovial fluid was collected as well. Points the paper makes about the study in general: Some motif variants were previously reported in synovial fluid and blood of reactive arthritis patients, suggesting common disease-initiation mechanisms. A TCR beta motif made up of several highly homologous amino acid variants appeared to be characteristic of blood from ankylosing spondylitis patients. A CD8+ phenotype was shown by the disease-linked clones, which were found at relatively low frequencies in peripheral blood. Significant enrichment of the disease-linked clones was reported in matched synovial fluid samples from ankylosing spondylitis patients.

Via the germline V gene, CDR1 is SNHLY and CDR2 FYNNEI. V trim: 6 bases; J trim: 7 bases; unmatched bases: 11. Spanning cysteine to phenylalanine, the CDR3 consists of 14 amino acids. Kept here is only the CDR3 DNA, which spans 42 bases and is read in frame from base 1. Details on this clonotype: No cognate antigen has been identified for it. No per-base quality is available; no much larger clone lies one base away.

Sequencing took place on an Illumina HiSeq 2500. Quantitative 5'-RACE with molecular barcodes was used to prepare TCR beta libraries. The source study handled its data this way. A new computational method based on a probabilistic model of VDJ rearrangement was used to identify disease-linked TCR variants. TCRdb handled the public reads itself, with Q25 trimming in fastp and clone calling in MiXCR, and kept productive beta chains. Every distinct CDR3 protein forms one entry, paired with its most common genes and DNA. TCRdb, not the original authors, processed these V and J calls. In all, the sample holds some 400,000 distinct CDR3 sequences, and around 20% of those were seen once. Clones ranked in the top ten supply less than 20% of the sample.

The chain is made from TRBV2 and TRBJ2-5; TRBD1 agrees with 7 junctional bases. Specimen: blood, either unsorted or a sorted T cell fraction (not recorded which). The TCR comes from a male donor with ankylosing spondylitis. In nucleotides, the sequence is TGTGCCAGCAGCGCTGACAGGGCAGGAGGGACCCAGTACTTC. Its translation is CASSADRAGGTQYF.